Below are 15 T cell receptor beta chains sequenced from a single sample in a study of T cell changes during pregnancy in multiple sclerosis. Clones were sequenced by immunoSEQ multiplex PCR, and TCRdb holds only the in-frame ones, with some missing. The repertoire holds under 55,000 clones, with around 93% as singletons. The material sequenced was peripheral blood, taken in the second trimester of pregnancy. The source is a female donor with multiple sclerosis, enrolled in a pregnancy study.

The chain recombines TRBV7-9 with TRBJ2-7, with D possibly TRBD1 on 5 matching bases. Trimming cost V 5 bases and J 2 bases, with 13 bases left between them. Germline loops: CDR1 SEHNR, CDR2 FQNEAQ (reference sequence). This CDR3 has 14 amino acids. CDR3 DNA: TGTGCCAGCAGCCCCACAGGAACTGCCTACGAGCAGTACTTC. Encoded protein: CASSPTGTAYEQYF.

The chain has TRBV27 and TRBJ2-1, with 10 bases fitting TRBD1. The trim removed 8 bases at V and 7 bases at J, leaving 5 bases unmatched. The CDR3 is made up of 13 amino acids. CDR1 and CDR2 (germline): MNHEY, SMNVEV (reference sequence). CDR3 bases: TGTGCCAGCGGGACAGGGGAGGTTAATGAGCAGTTCTTC. Protein: CASGTGEVNEQFF.

The rearrangement joins TRBV11-2 to TRBJ2-7; 7 nucleotides line up with TRBD1. This CDR3 has 13 amino acids. With V trimmed by 2 bases and J by 7 bases, 5 bases remained unmatched. Germline CDR1 reads SGHAT; CDR2 reads FQNNGV. CDR3 coding DNA: TGTGCCAGCAGCTTATACTTCAGGGGGGAGCAGTACTTC. Amino acid sequence: CASSLYFRGEQYF.

The genes are TRBV5-6 and TRBJ1-2; perhaps TRBD1 as D (6 bases). Trimming pared 0 bases from V and 5 bases from J, leaving 11 bases between. CDR1 is SGHDT, CDR2 YYEEEE, per germline. The CDR3 loop spans 14 amino acids. The CDR3 loop reads CASSLERGAYGYTF. In DNA form, the CDR3 reads TGTGCCAGCAGCTTGGAACGGGGGGCGTATGGCTACACCTTC.

The gene calls are TRBV19 and TRBJ2-1; maybe TRBD2 (5 bases). The germline V gene encodes CDR1 LNHDA and CDR2 SQIVND (reference sequence). CDR3 length: 17 amino acids. V was trimmed by 1 base and J by 0 bases, leaving 13 bases between them. CDR3 nucleotides: TGTGCCAGTAGTATAGCCCCCGGTCGGGGCTCCTACAATGAGCAGTTCTTC. As protein: CASSIAPGRGSYNEQFF. The entire variable domain, with the rest obtained from reference TRBV19 and TRBJ2-1, is as follows: DGGITQSPKYLFRKEGQNVTLSCEQNLNHDAMYWYRQDPGQGLRLIYYSQIVNDFQKGDIAEGYSVSREKKESFPLTVTSAQKNPTAFYLCASSIAPGRGSYNEQFFGPGTRLTVL.

The V and J genes are TRBV6-1 and TRBJ1-3; D unresolved. The V gene lost 2 bases and the J gene lost 1 base, with 9 bases spanning the gap. The germline gives CDR1 MNHNS, CDR2 SASEGT. This CDR3 contains 15 residues. In DNA form, the CDR3 reads TGTGCCAGCAGTGAAACAGCTTTTTCTGGAAACACCATATATTTT. Translation: CASSETAFSGNTIYF.

The gene calls are TRBV28 and TRBJ2-7; 8 positions match TRBD1. CDR1 and CDR2 from the germline V gene are MDHEN and SYDVKM. The V and J ends lost 4 bases and 0 bases, in that order; junction bases with no gene match: 5. The CDR3 loop spans 15 amino acids. DNA for the CDR3: TGTGCCAGCAGTTCCCTAGGACAGGGCTCCTACGAGCAGTACTTC. Encoded protein: CASSSLGQGSYEQYF.

V and J are TRBV7-9 and TRBJ1-1; D perhaps matches TRBD1 (6 bases). The CDR3 is 13 amino acids. V lost 5 bases, J lost 3 bases, and 10 bases lay in between. CDR1 is SEHNR, CDR2 FQNEAQ, per germline (reference sequence). The CDR3 DNA sequence: TGTGCCAGCAGCCGGGGGGCGGACACTGAAGCTTTCTTT. Residues: CASSRGADTEAFF.

The chain links TRBV7-3 to TRBJ2-5, with 14 positions matching TRBD2. The trim removed 5 bases at V and 4 bases at J, leaving 6 bases unmatched. CDR1 SGHTA and CDR2 FQGTGA come from the germline V gene. The CDR3 length is 16 residues. CDR3 in DNA: TGTGCCAGCAGCCCGCGACTAGCGGGAGGGTCAGAGACCCAGTACTTC. This encodes CASSPRLAGGSETQYF.

V usage is TRBV5-1 and J usage is TRBJ2-5; 10 bases map to TRBD1. CDR3 length: 15 amino acids. Germline values: CDR1 SGHRS, CDR2 YFSETQ. J gave up 3 bases and V 4 bases, and 6 bases lay outside the gene matches. The CDR3, as DNA: TGCGCCAGCAGCATCGGACAGGGGGGGAAAGAGACCCAGTACTTC. This codes for CASSIGQGGKETQYF.

CDR3 residues: CASSLNRGWDQPQHF. The CDR3 region has the DNA TGTGCCAGCAGCTTAAACAGGGGATGGGATCAGCCCCAGCATTTT. V is TRBV5-6 and J is TRBJ1-5; 7 bases match TRBD1. The CDR3 is 15 residues long. V was pared by 2 bases and J by 5 bases, with 7 bases of the junction left unmatched. From germline, CDR1 is SGHDT and CDR2 YYEEEE.

The chain is built from TRBV5-1 and TRBJ1-2; no clear D. This CDR3 has 12 amino acids. The germline V gene encodes CDR1 SGHRS and CDR2 YFSETQ. V gave up 0 bases and J gave up 7 bases, with 7 bases separating them. The CDR3 is CASSLAEGGYTF. CDR3 nucleotides: TGCGCCAGCAGCTTGGCCGAGGGTGGCTACACCTTC.

The rearrangement links TRBV6-1 to TRBJ2-1; D is perhaps TRBD2 (6 bases). The length of the CDR3 is 12 residues. Germline CDR1 is MNHNS and CDR2 is SASEGT. V was pared by 6 bases and J by 9 bases, with 12 bases between. CDR3 coding DNA: TGTGCCAGCAGCCGGGACTTTGGTGAGCAGTTCTTC. It translates to CASSRDFGEQFF.

The J gene is TRBJ2-1, the V gene TRBV7-2, with TRBD2 matching over 9 bases. Germline CDR1 and CDR2: SGHTA and FQGNSA. V lost 0 bases to trimming and J lost 5 bases; unmatched junction nucleotides: 2. This CDR3 has 15 residues. CDR3 sequence: CASSLAASGNNEQFF. CDR3 bases: TGTGCCAGCAGCTTAGCAGCTAGCGGGAACAATGAGCAGTTCTTC.

V and J are TRBV6-1 and TRBJ1-2; D unresolved. This CDR3 contains 14 residues. The V end lost 2 bases, the J end lost 5 bases, and 12 bases lay between the germline ends. CDR1 is MNHNS, CDR2 SASEGT, per germline. The CDR3 reads CASSEMGGDYGYTF. The CDR3, as DNA: TGTGCCAGCAGTGAAATGGGTGGAGATTATGGCTACACCTTC.